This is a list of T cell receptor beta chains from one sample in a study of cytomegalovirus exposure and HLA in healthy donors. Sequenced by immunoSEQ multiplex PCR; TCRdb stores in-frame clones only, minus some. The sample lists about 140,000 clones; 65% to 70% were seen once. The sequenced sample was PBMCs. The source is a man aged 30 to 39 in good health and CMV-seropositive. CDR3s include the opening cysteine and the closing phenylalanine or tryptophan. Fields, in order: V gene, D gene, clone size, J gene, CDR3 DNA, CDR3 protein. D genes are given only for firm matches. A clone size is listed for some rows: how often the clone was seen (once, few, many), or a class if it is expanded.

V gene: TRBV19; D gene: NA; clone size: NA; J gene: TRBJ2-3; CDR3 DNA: TGTGCCAGTAGTATAGATTCGGGGTCCGTAGATACGCAGTATTTT; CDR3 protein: CASSIDSGSVDTQYF
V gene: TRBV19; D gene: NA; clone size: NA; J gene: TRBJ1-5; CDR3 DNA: TGTGCCAGTAGGTGGAGACCCCAACTATATAGCAATCAGCCCCAGCATTTT; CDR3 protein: CASRWRPQLYSNQPQHF
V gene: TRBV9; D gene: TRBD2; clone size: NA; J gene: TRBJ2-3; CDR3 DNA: TGTGCCAGCAGCGGAAGCGGGAGTAGCACAGATACGCAGTATTTT; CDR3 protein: CASSGSGSSTDTQYF
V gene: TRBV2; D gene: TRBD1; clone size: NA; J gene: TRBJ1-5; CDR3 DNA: TGTGCCAGCAGTTTTGAGACAGGGCGTCAGCCCCAGCATTTT; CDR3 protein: CASSFETGRQPQHF
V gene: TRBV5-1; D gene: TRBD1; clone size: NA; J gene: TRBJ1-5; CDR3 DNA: TGCGCCAGCAGCTTAACAGGGGATATTCAGCCCCAGCATTTT; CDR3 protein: CASSLTGDIQPQHF
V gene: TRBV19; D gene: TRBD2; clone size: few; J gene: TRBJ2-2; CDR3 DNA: TGTGCCAGTAGAGTTCAAGCTAGCGGGAGAGGGGAGCTGTTTTTT; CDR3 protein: CASRVQASGRGELFF
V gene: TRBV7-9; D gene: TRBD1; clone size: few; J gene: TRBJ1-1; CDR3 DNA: TGTGCCAGCAGCCAGGGACAGCCAAATGGGGCTTTCTTT; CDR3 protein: CASSQGQPNGAFF
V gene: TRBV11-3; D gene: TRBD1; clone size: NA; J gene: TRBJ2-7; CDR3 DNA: TGTGCCAGCAGCCCGGGACAGTTGCAGTACTTC; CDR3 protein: CASSPGQLQYF
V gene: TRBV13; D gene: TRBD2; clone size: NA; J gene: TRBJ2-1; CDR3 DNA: TGTGCCAGCAGCTCCGACGGGACTAGCGGGAACAATGAGCAGTTCTTC; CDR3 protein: CASSSDGTSGNNEQFF
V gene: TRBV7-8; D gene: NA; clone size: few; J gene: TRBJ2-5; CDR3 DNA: TGTGCCAGCAGAAAAGGGGGGACAGTACAAGAGACCCAGTACTTC; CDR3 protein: CASRKGGTVQETQYF
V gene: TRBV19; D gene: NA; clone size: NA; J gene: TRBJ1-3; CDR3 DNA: TGTGCCAGTAGTATTAATTATCCCTCTGGAAACACCATATATTTT; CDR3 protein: CASSINYPSGNTIYF
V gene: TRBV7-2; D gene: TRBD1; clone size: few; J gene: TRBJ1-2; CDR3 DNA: TGTGCCAGCAGCGCCCGGGACAGGGGCAATGGCTACACCTTC; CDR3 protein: CASSARDRGNGYTF
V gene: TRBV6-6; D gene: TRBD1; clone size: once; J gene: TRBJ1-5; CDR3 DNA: TGTGCCAGCAGTTACTCGGGGGACAGGCACAATCAGCCCCAGCATTTT; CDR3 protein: CASSYSGDRHNQPQHF
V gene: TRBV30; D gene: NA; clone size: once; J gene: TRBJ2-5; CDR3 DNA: TGTGCCTGGAGCCAAGGACTTTCGACGGTGGGAGAGGCCCAGTACTTC; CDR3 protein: CAWSQGLSTVGEAQYF
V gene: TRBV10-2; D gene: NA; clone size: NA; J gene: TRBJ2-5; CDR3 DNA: TGCGCCAGCAGGGACTCCAAAGAGACCCAGTACTTC; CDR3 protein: CASRDSKETQYF
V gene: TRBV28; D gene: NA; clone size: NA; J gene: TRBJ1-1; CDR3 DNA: TGTGCCAGCAGACCCTATCTTGAGACTGAAGCTTTCTTT; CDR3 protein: CASRPYLETEAFF
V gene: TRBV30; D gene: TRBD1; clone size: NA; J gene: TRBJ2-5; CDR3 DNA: TGTGCCTTCCCGGGACAGGGAGGGGAGACCCAGTACTTC; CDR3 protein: CAFPGQGGETQYF
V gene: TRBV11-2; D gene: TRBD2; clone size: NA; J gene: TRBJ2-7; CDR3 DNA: TGTGCCAGCAGCTTAGCCCCCGTAATTAGAGCGGGATTGTCCTACGAGCAGTACTTC; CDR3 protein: CASSLAPVIRAGLSYEQYF
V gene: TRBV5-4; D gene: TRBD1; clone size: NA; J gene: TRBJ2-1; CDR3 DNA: TGTGCCAGCAGTGACGGGACAGGGTGGAATGAGCAGTTCTTC; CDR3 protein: CASSDGTGWNEQFF
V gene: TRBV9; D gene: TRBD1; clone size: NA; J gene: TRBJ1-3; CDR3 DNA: TGTGCCAGCAGCGGCCTGACAGGGGGCGATGGAAACACCATATATTTT; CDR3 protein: CASSGLTGGDGNTIYF